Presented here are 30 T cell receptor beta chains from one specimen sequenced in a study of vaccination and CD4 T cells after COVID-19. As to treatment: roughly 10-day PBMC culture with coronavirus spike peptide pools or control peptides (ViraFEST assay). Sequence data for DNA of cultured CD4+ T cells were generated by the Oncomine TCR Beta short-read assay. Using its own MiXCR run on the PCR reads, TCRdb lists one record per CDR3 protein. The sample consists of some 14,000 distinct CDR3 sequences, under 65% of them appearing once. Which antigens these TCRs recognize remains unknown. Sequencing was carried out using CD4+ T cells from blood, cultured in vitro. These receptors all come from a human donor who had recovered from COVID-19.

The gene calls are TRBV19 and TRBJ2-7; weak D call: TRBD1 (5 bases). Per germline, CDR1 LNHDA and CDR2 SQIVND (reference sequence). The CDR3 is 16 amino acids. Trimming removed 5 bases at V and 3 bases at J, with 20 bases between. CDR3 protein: CASSPPTVGRVYEQYF. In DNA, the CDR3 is TGTGCCAGTAGTCCACCCACAGTGGGCAGGGTCTACGAGCAGTACTTC.

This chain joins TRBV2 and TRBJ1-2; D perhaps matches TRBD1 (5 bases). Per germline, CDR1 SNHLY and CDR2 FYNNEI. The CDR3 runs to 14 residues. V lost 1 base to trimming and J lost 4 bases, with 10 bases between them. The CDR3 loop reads CASSEGGGSYGYTF. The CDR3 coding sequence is TGTGCCAGCAGTGAAGGGGGCGGGAGCTATGGCTACACCTTC.

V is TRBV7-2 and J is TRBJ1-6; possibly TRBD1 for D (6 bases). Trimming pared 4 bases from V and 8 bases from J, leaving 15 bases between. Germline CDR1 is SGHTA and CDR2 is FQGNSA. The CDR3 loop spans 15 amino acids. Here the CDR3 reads CASSYPGQGHSPLHF. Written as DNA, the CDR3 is TGTGCCAGCAGCTACCCCGGGCAGGGGCATTCACCCCTCCACTTT. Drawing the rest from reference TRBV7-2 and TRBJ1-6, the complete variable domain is GAGVSQSPSNKVTEKGKDVELRCDPISGHTALYWYRQSLGQGLEFLIYFQGNSAPDKSGLPSDRFSAERTGGSVSTLTIQRTQQEDSAVYLCASSYPGQGHSPLHFGNGTRLTVT.

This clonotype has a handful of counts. This chain's CDR3 is CASSLRQGESPLHF. DNA for the CDR3: TGTGCCAGCAGCTTACGGCAGGGGGAATCACCCCTCCACTTT. V is TRBV7-3 and J is TRBJ1-6; the match to TRBD1 covers 7 bases. With 2 bases clipped from V and 10 bases from J, the junction kept 5 bases outside the gene matches. There are 14 residues in the CDR3. Germline V gene data show CDR1 as SGHTA and CDR2 as FQGTGA.

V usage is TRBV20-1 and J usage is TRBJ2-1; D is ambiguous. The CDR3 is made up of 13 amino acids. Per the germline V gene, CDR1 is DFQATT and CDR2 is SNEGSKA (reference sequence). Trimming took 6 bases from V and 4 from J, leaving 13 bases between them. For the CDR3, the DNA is TGCAGTGCAGCCCCCGCGCGGTACAATGAGCAGTTCTTC. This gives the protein CSAAPARYNEQFF.

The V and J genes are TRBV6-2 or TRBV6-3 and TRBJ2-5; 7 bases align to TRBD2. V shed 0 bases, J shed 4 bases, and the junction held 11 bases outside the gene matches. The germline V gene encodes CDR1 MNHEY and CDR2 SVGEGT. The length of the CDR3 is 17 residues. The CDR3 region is CASSYSPLRGIRETQYF. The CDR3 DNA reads TGTGCCAGCAGTTACTCCCCCTTGCGGGGGATCCGAGAGACCCAGTACTTC.

CDR3 sequence (DNA): TGTGCCTCCTTCCGACAGCCCGCCGAGCAGTACTTC. Its translation: CASFRQPAEQYF. The chain employs TRBV30 and TRBJ2-7, with D possibly TRBD1 on 5 matching bases. Trimming removed 7 bases from V and 6 bases from J, with 16 bases in between. The CDR3 is 12 residues long. The germline gives CDR1 GTSNPN, CDR2 SVGIG (reference sequence). Full variable domain (rest looked up from reference TRBV30 and TRBJ2-7): SQTIHQWPATLVQPVGSPLSLECTVEGTSNPNLYWYRQAAGRGLQLLFYSVGIGQISSEVPQNLSASRPQDRQFILSSKKLLLSDSGFYLCASFRQPAEQYFGPGTRLTVT.

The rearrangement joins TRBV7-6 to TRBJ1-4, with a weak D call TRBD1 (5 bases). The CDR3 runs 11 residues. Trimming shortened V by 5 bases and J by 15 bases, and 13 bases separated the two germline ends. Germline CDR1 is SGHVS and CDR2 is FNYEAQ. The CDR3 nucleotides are TGTGCCAGCAGCGTCGGGACCAGATTGTTTTTT. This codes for CASSVGTRLFF.

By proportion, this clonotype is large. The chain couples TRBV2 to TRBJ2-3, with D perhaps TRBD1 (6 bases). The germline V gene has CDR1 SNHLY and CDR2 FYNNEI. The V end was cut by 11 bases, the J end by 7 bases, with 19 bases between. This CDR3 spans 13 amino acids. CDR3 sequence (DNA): TGTGCCGGAAGGGCAGGGGAACAATATACGCAGTATTTT. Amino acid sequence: CAGRAGEQYTQYF.

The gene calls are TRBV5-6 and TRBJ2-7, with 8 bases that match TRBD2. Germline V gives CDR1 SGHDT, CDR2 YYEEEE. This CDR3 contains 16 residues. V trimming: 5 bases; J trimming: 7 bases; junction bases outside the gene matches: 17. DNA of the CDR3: TGTGCCAGCAGTCTTCAAGGGACTAGAGATCTATGGGAGCAGTACTTC. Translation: CASSLQGTRDLWEQYF.

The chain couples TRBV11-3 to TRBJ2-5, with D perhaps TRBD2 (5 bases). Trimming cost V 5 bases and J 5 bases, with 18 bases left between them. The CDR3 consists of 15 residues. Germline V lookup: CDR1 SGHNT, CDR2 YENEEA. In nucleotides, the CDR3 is TGTGCCAGCAGCCCGACGGGGTCATACTTGGAGACCCAGTACTTC. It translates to CASSPTGSYLETQYF.

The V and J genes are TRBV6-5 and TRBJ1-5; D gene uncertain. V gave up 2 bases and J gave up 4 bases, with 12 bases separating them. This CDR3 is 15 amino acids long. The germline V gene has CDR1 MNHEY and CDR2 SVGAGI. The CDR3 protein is CASSYGMAGNQPQHF. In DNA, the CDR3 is TGTGCCAGCAGTTACGGTATGGCAGGTAATCAGCCCCAGCATTTT.

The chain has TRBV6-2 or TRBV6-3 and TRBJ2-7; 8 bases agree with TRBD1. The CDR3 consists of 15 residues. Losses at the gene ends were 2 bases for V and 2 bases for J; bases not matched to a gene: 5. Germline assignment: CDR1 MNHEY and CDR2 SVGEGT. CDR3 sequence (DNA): TGTGCCAGCAGTTACGGGGACAGGTGGACCTACGAGCAGTACTTC. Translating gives CASSYGDRWTYEQYF.

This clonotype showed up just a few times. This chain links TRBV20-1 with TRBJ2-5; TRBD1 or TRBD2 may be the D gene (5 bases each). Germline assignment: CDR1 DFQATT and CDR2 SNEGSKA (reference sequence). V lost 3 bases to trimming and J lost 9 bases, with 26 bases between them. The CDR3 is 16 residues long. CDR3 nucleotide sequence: TGCAGTGCTAGTGGGTTGGGTTTTGGTACCATGGGGGCCCAGTACTTC. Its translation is CSASGLGFGTMGAQYF.

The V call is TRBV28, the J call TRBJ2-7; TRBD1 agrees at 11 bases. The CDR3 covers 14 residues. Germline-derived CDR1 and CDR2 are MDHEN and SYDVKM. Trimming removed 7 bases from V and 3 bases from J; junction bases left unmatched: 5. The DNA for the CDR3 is TGTGCCAGCAACACCGGGACAGGGGGCTACGAGCAGTACTTC. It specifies CASNTGTGGYEQYF.

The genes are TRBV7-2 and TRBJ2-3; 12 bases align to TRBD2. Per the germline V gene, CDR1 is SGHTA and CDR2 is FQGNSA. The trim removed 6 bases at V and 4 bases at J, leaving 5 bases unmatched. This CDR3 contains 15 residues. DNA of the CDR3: TGTGCCAGCAGGCCTAGACTAGCGGGAGCAGATACGCAGTATTTT. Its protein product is CASRPRLAGADTQYF.

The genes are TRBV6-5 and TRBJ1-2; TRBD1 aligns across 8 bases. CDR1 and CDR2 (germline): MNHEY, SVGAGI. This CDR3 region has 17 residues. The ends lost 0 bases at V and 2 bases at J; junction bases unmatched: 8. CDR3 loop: CASSYSTGAGANYGYTF. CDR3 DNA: TGTGCCAGCAGTTACTCGACAGGGGCGGGAGCCAACTATGGCTACACCTTC.

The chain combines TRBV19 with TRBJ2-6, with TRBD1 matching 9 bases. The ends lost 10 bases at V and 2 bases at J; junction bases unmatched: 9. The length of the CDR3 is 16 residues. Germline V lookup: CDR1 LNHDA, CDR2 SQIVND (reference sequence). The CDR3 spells CATNQGQGTGANVLTF. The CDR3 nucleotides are TGTGCCACCAACCAGGGACAGGGCACTGGGGCCAACGTCCTGACTTTC.

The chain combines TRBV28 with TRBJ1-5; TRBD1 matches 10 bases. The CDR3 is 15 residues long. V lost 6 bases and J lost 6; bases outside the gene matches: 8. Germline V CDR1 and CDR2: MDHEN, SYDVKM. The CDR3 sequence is CASSWDRGGGQPQHF. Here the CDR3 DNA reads TGTGCCAGCAGCTGGGACAGGGGTGGGGGTCAGCCCCAGCATTTT. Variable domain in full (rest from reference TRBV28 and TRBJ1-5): DVKVTQSSRYLVKRTGEKVFLECVQDMDHENMFWYRQDPGLGLRLIYFSYDVKMKEKGDIPEGYSVSREKKERFSLILESASTNQTSMYLCASSWDRGGGQPQHFGDGTRLSIL.

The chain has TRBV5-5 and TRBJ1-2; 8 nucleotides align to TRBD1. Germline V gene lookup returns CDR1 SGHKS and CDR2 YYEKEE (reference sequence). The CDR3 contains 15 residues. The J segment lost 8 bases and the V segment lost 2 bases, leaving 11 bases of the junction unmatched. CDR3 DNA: TGTGCCAGCAGCTTTGCGGCCCAGGGGGCGGGCGGCTACACCTTC. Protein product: CASSFAAQGAGGYTF.

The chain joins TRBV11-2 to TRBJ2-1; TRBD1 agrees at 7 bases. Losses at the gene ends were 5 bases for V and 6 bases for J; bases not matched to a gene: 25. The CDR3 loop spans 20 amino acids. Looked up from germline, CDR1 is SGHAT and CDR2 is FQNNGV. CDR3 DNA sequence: TGTGCCAGCAGCCGCGGTCCGGGACAGCTTACTAGTCGACGTATCAATGAGCAGTTCTTC. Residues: CASSRGPGQLTSRRINEQFF. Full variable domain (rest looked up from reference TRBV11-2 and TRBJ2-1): EAGVAQSPRYKIIEKRQSVAFWCNPISGHATLYWYQQILGQGPKLLIQFQNNGVVDDSQLPKDRFSAERLKGVDSTLKIQPAKLEDSAVYLCASSRGPGQLTSRRINEQFFGPGTRLTVL.

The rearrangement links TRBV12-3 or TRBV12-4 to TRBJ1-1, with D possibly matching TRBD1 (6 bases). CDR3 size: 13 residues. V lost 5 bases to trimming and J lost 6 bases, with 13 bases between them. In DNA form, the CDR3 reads TGTGCCAGCAGTAGCTTCGCAGGGGCTGAAGCTTTCTTT. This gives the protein CASSSFAGAEAFF.

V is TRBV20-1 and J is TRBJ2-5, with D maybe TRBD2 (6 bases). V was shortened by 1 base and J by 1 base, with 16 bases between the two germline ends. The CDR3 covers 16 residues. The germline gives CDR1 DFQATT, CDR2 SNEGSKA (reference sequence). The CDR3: CSARGIHRDSQETQYF. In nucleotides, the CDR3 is TGCAGTGCTAGAGGCATCCACCGGGACTCCCAAGAGACCCAGTACTTC.

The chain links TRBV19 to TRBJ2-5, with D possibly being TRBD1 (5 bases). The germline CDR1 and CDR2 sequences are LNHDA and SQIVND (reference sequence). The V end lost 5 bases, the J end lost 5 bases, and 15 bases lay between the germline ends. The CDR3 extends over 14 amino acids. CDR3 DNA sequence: TGTGCCAGTAGTGCAGCAGGGTGGCGGGAGACCCAGTACTTC. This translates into CASSAAGWRETQYF. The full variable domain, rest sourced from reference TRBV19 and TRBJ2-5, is DGGITQSPKYLFRKEGQNVTLSCEQNLNHDAMYWYRQDPGQGLRLIYYSQIVNDFQKGDIAEGYSVSREKKESFPLTVTSAQKNPTAFYLCASSAAGWRETQYFGPGTRLLVL.

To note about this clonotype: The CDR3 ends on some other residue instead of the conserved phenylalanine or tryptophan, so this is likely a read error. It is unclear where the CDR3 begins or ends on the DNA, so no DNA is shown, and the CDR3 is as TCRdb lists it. This chain's CDR3 is CASSYSSGTVLGYTL. The chain recombines TRBV6-2 or TRBV6-3 with TRBJ1-2; TRBD1 is taken as the D call from the table, unchecked against the DNA. The germline CDR1 and CDR2 sequences are MNHEY and SVGEGT. The CDR3 length equals 15 residues, ends included.

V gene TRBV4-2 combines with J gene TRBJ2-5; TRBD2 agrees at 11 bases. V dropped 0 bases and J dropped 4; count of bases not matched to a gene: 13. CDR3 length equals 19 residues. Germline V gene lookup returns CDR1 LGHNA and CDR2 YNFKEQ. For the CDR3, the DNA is TGTGCCAGCAGCCAAGATGGGCTAGCGGGGGGCCGGGAGAGAGAGACCCAGTACTTC. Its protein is CASSQDGLAGGRERETQYF.

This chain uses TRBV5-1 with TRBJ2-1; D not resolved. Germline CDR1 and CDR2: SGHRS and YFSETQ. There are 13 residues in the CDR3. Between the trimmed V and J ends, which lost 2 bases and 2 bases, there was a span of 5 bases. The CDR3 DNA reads TGCGCCAGCAGCTTCGGGCCCTACAATGAGCAGTTCTTC. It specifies CASSFGPYNEQFF.

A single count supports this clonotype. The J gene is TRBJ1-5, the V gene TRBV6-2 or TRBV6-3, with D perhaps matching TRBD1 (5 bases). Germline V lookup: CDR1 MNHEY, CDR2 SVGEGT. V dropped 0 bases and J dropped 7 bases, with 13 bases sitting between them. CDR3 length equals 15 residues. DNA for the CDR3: TGTGCCAGCAGTTACTCTGGGGGTGGAGGACAGCCCCAGCATTTT. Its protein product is CASSYSGGGGQPQHF.

This CDR3 reads CSAPPSAGKNIQYF. As DNA, the CDR3 is TGCAGTGCGCCCCCCTCAGCGGGCAAAAACATTCAGTACTTC. The chain carries TRBV20-1 and TRBJ2-4; maybe TRBD2 (6 bases). Germline V gene data show CDR1 as DFQATT and CDR2 as SNEGSKA (reference sequence). The CDR3 runs to 14 residues. V was pared by 6 bases and J by 3 bases, with 15 bases between.

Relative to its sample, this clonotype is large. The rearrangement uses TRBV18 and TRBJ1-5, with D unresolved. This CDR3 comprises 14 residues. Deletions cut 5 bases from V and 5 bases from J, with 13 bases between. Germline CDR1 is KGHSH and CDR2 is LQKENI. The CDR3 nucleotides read TGTGCCAGCTCAGGACGCCCCCGGGATCAGCCCCAGCATTTT. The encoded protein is CASSGRPRDQPQHF. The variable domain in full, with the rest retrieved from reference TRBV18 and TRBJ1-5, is NAGVMQNPRHLVRRRGQEARLRCSPMKGHSHVYWYRQLPEEGLKFMVYLQKENIIDESGMPKERFSAEFPKEGPSILRIQQVVRGDSAAYFCASSGRPRDQPQHFGDGTRLSIL.